This entry describes one T cell receptor (beta chain). The CDR3 is 15 amino acids. The germline V gene encodes CDR1 LGHDT and CDR2 YNNKEL (reference sequence). V lost 1 base and J 2 bases, leaving 11 bases between the germline ends. These data originate in a study of Graves' ophthalmopathy and Graves' hyperthyroidism. Exclusion applied to patients with other autoimmune diseases, uncontrolled infections, pregnancy or lactation. As the template, RNA transcripts were used to amplify TCR beta CDR3 regions. Investigators did first-round RT-PCR with HTBI primers, then second-round multiplex PCR. MiXCR, run by TCRdb on the multiplex PCR reads, gives a single entry per CDR3 protein. The table has over a million distinct CDR3 sequences, 35% to 45% seen once.

Sequenced input: peripheral blood or thyroid tissue (not recorded which). The rearrangement links TRBV3-1 to TRBJ2-5, with unresolved D. This clonotype was sampled from an adult man with Graves' hyperthyroidism. This chain's CDR3 is CASSQGVVEQETQYF. CDR3 sequence (DNA): TGTGCCAGCAGCCAAGGAGTTGTAGAGCAAGAGACCCAGTACTTC.